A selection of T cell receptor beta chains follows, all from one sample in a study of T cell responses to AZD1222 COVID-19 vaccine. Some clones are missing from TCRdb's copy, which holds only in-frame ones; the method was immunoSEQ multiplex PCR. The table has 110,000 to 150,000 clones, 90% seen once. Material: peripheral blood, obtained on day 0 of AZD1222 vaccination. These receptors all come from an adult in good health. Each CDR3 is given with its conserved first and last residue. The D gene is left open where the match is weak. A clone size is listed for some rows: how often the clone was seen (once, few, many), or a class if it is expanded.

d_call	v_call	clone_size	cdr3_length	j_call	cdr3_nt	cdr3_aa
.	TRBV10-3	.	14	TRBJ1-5	TGTGCCATCAGTGACCAGGGAGTCAATCAGCCCCAGCATTTT	CAISDQGVNQPQHF
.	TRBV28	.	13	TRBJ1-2	TGTGCCAGCAGTTCGGGCCCGCCTCCCGGCTACACCTTC	CASSSGPPPGYTF
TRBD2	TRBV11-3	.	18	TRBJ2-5	TGTGCCAGCAGCTTAGATACAGGGACTAGCGGGCCTCAAGAGACCCAGTACTTC	CASSLDTGTSGPQETQYF
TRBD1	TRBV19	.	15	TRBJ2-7	TGTGCCAGTAGTGCTCCGGGACAGGGGGCCTACGAGCAGTACTTC	CASSAPGQGAYEQYF
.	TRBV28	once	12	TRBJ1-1	TGTGCCAGCAGTCCCGGGGGCACTGAAGCTTTCTTT	CASSPGGTEAFF
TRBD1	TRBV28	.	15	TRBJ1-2	TGTGCCAGCAGCACCCCCGCGACAGGGTACTATGGCTACACCTTC	CASSTPATGYYGYTF
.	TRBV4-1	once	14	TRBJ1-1	TGCGCCAGCAGCCAAGAGGGTAGGGTGGCTGAAGCTTTCTTT	CASSQEGRVAEAFF
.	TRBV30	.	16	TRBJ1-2	TGTGCCTGGAGTGTACTAGAGACAGCCGTATACTATGGCTACACCTTC	CAWSVLETAVYYGYTF
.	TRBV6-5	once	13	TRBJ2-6	TGTGCCAGCCGCGCGTCTGGGGCCAACGTCCTGACTTTC	CASRASGANVLTF
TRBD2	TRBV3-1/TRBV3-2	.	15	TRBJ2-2	TGTGCCAGCAGCCAAGTTGCGGGGGGGCCGGAGGAGCTGTTTTTT	CASSQVAGGPEELFF
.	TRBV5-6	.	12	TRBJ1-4	TGTGCCAGCAGCTTGGGGACAATGAAACTGTTTTTT	CASSLGTMKLFF
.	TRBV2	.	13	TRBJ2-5	TGTGCCAGCAGATTCGGCGGTGAAGAGACCCAGTACTTC	CASRFGGEETQYF
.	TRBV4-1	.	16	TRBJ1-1	TGCGCCAGCAGCCCAGGGTCGGTTCTGAGGGACACTGAAGCTTTCTTT	CASSPGSVLRDTEAFF
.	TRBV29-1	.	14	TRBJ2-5	TGCAGTTTCCCCCGGGACCAGGGGCCAGAGACCCAGTACTTC	CSFPRDQGPETQYF
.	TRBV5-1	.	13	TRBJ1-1	TGCGCCAGTTTCCCCGGCGGGGGTACTGAAGCTTTCTTT	CASFPGGGTEAFF
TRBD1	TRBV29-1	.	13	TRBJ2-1	TGCAGCGCCCCGGACAGGGGTCCCCATGAGCAGTTCTTC	CSAPDRGPHEQFF
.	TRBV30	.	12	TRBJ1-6	TGTGCCTGGAGTCCGAATAATTCACCCCTCCACTTT	CAWSPNNSPLHF
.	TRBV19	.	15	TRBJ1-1	TGTGCCAGTAGTATGGCAGGTCACCAGGGCACTGAAGCTTTCTTT	CASSMAGHQGTEAFF
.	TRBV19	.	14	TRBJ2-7	TGTGCCAGTAGAGGAGGTGGGCCGCGCGGCGAGCAGTACTTC	CASRGGGPRGEQYF
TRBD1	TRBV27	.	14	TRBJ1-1	TGTGCCAGCAGACCGGGACAGATGAACACTGAAGCTTTCTTT	CASRPGQMNTEAFF
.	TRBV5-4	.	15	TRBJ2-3	TGTGCCAGCAGCTCAAGCCTTACTCGCACAGATACGCAGTATTTT	CASSSSLTRTDTQYF
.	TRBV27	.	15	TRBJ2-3	TGTGCCAGCAGTTTATTTTCAGGCGCCACAGATACGCAGTATTTT	CASSLFSGATDTQYF
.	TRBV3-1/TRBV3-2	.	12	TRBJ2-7	TGTGCCAGCAGCCTAGGGGGTAGGGAGCAGTACTTC	CASSLGGREQYF
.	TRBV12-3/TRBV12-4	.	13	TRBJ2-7	TGTGCCAGCAGTGTTCAGGGGTCGTACGAGCAGTACTTC	CASSVQGSYEQYF
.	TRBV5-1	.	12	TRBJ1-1	TGCGCCAGCAGCTTGGGGACTTCGTTCGCTTTCTTT	CASSLGTSFAFF
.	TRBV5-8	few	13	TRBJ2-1	TGTGCCAGCAGCCTGAGAGGGGTCAATGAGCAGTTCTTC	CASSLRGVNEQFF
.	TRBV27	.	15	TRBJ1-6	TGTGCCAGCAGGATAGACCGGGCCGAAAATTCACCCCTCCACTTT	CASRIDRAENSPLHF
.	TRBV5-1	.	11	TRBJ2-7	TGCGCCAGCAGCTTCCAGCAGGATCAGTACTTC	CASSFQQDQYF
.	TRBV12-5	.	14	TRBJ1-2	TGTGCTAGTGGTTTGGTACTGGACTCATATGGCTACACCTTC	CASGLVLDSYGYTF
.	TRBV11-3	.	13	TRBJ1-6	TGTGCCAGCAGCTTGTCCGGGAATTCACCCCTCCACTTT	CASSLSGNSPLHF
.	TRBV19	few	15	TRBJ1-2	TGTGCCAGTAGCACCAGCAACGGGGGGTCCTATGGCTACACCTTC	CASSTSNGGSYGYTF
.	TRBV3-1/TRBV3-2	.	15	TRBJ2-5	TGTGCCAGCAGCCAAGGGCAAGGTGACGCCCGCACCCAGTACTTC	CASSQGQGDARTQYF
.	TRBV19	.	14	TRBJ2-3	TGTGCCAGTAGTTCTCCGGGACTGGCAGATACGCAGTATTTT	CASSSPGLADTQYF
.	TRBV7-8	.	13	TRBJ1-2	TGTGCCAGCAGCTTAGACAGTCCCTATGGCTACACCTTC	CASSLDSPYGYTF
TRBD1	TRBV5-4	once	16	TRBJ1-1	TGTGCCAGCGGGACAGGGGGAAAGGGGGTGAACACTGAAGCTTTCTTT	CASGTGGKGVNTEAFF
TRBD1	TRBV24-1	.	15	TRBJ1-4	TGTGCCACCAGTCAGAAACAGGGGGCGAATGAAAAACTGTTTTTT	CATSQKQGANEKLFF
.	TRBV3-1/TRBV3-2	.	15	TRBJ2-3	TGTGCCAGCAGCCCCTCCGCCCAGGAGGGGGATACGCAGTATTTT	CASSPSAQEGDTQYF
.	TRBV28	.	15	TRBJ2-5	TGTGCCAGCAGCGAGGCTACCCTCCGGGGAGAGACCCAGTACTTC	CASSEATLRGETQYF
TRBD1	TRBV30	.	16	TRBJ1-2	TGTGCCTGGGGAGGACAGGGGGGGCTTGTAAAGTATGGCTACACCTTC	CAWGGQGGLVKYGYTF
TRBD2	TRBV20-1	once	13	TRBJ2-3	TGCAGTGCTAGTCCGGGGAGGGGTGATACGCAGTATTTT	CSASPGRGDTQYF
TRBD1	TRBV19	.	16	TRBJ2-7	TGTGCCAGTAGTATGGGGACAGGGGGCCGTCGCTACGAGCAGTACTTC	CASSMGTGGRRYEQYF
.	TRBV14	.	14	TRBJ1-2	TGTGCCAGCAGCCGAGCCACAGGGATCTATGGCTACACCTTC	CASSRATGIYGYTF
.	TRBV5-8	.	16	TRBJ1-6	TGTGCCAGCAGCCCTCCACACGACCCCTATAATTCACCCCTCCACTTT	CASSPPHDPYNSPLHF
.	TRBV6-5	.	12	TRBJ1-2	TGTGCCAGCAGGCGGCAGGGATATGGCTACACCTTC	CASRRQGYGYTF
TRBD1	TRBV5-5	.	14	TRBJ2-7	TGTGCCAGCAAAGGGCCAGGGGGCTACTACGAGCAGTACTTC	CASKGPGGYYEQYF
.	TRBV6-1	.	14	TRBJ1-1	TGTGCCAGCAGTGAAGTTGATGGGGACACTGAAGCTTTCTTT	CASSEVDGDTEAFF
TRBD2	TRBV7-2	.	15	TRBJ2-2	TGTGCCAGCAGCATTCGACTAGCGGGAACCGGGGAGCTGTTTTTT	CASSIRLAGTGELFF
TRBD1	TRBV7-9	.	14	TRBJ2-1	TGTGCCAGCAGCTCGGGACAGGGGGAGAATGAGCAGTTCTTC	CASSSGQGENEQFF
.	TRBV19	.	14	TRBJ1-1	TGTGCCAGTAGTATACGGGGGGCTGGCACTGAAGCTTTCTTT	CASSIRGAGTEAFF
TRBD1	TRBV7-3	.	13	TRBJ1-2	TGTGCCAGCAGCTTAACAGGGGGCGGGTTAAGCACCTTC	CASSLTGGGLSTF
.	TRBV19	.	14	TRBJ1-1	TGTGCCAGTAGTCCTCAATTTACGAACACTGAAGCTTTCTTT	CASSPQFTNTEAFF
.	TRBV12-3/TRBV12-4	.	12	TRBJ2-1	TGTGCCAGCAGTTTAAACAGCAATGAGCAGTTCTTC	CASSLNSNEQFF
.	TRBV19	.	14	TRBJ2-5	TGTGCCAGTAGTACCCTTCTAAGGACAGAGACCCAGTACTTC	CASSTLLRTETQYF
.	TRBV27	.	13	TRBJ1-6	TGTGCCAGCAGGTCTACAGTCAATTCACCCCTCCACTTT	CASRSTVNSPLHF